The 18 T cell receptor beta chains in this list originate from one sample, sequenced in a study of blood T cell repertoires in COVID-19. Clones were sequenced by immunoSEQ multiplex PCR, and TCRdb holds only the in-frame ones, with some missing. The sample lists roughly 220,000 clones, 86% occurring once. Material for sequencing was peripheral blood. These receptors came from a man aged 25-40 years who had recovered from COVID-19.

This chain connects TRBV6-4 to TRBJ2-2; 7 bases fit TRBD1. The CDR3 has 16 amino acids. V was clipped by 5 bases and J by 2 bases; unmatched bases: 8. CDR1 and CDR2 (germline): MRHNA, SNTAGT. Here the CDR3 reads CASSTSGTANTGELFF. CDR3 bases: TGTGCCAGCAGTACTTCCGGGACAGCCAACACCGGGGAGCTGTTTTTT.

V gene TRBV5-1 combines with J gene TRBJ2-1, with D perhaps TRBD2 (6 bases). Germline CDR1 SGHRS, CDR2 YFSETQ. With 3 bases removed from V and 0 bases from J, the gap between germline ends came to 16 bases. There are 17 residues in the CDR3. CDR3: CASSWGSGISSYNEQFF. The CDR3 nucleotides read TGCGCCAGCAGCTGGGGTAGCGGAATAAGCTCCTACAATGAGCAGTTCTTC.

CDR3 in amino acids: CASSSGTGEEKLFF. CDR3 coding DNA: TGTGCCAGCAGTTCCGGGACAGGGGAAGAAAAACTGTTTTTT. This chain links TRBV25-1 with TRBJ1-4, with 10 bases that match TRBD1. There are 14 residues in the CDR3. CDR1 and CDR2 (germline): MGHDK, SYGVNS. The V segment lost 5 bases and the J segment 8 bases; nucleotides outside the gene matches: 5. Filled out from reference TRBV25-1 and TRBJ1-4, the complete variable domain reads EADIYQTPRYLVIGTGKKITLECSQTMGHDKMYWYQQDPGMELHLIHYSYGVNSTEKGDLSSESTVSRIRTEHFPLTLESARPSHTSQYLCASSSGTGEEKLFFGSGTQLSVL.

V and J are TRBV12-3 or TRBV12-4 and TRBJ1-5; D is uncertain. Trimming took 6 bases from V and 8 from J, leaving 11 bases between them. The CDR3 length is 12 residues. CDR3 sequence reads: CASSFSVEPQHF. CDR3 in DNA: TGTGCCAGCAGCTTTTCGGTGGAGCCCCAGCATTTT.

The chain uses TRBV5-1 and TRBJ2-1, with 11 bases identical to TRBD2. J lost 10 bases, V lost 6 bases, and 9 bases had no gene match. Per the germline V gene, CDR1 is SGHRS and CDR2 is YFSETQ. The CDR3 is 14 residues long. The CDR3 DNA follows: TGCGCCAGCACCCCTGAGACTAGCGGGGTGGAGCAGTTCTTC. It specifies CASTPETSGVEQFF.

The chain recombines TRBV5-4 with TRBJ2-5; D might be TRBD1 (5 bases). V was pared by 4 bases and J by 1 base, with 20 bases between. The CDR3 is 17 residues long. Germline CDR1 SGHNT, CDR2 YYREEE (reference sequence). The CDR3 loop is CASSHKNTGVTQETQYF. The CDR3 nucleotides read TGTGCCAGCAGCCACAAAAACACAGGAGTGACCCAAGAGACCCAGTACTTC. Supplemented by reference TRBV5-4 and TRBJ2-5, the full variable domain reads ETGVTQSPTHLIKTRGQQVTLRCSSQSGHNTVSWYQQALGQGPQFIFQYYREEENGRGNFPPRFSGLQFPNYSSELNVNALELDDSALYLCASSHKNTGVTQETQYFGPGTRLLVL.

The V and J genes are TRBV29-1 and TRBJ2-4; maybe TRBD2 (6 bases). Germline V CDR1 and CDR2: SQVTM, ANQGSEA. The length of the CDR3 is 15 residues. The germline V and J ends were trimmed by 6 bases and 0 bases, with 15 bases remaining between them. DNA for the CDR3: TGCAGCGTGGGACCCGGGGGTCTAGCCAAAAACATTCAGTACTTC. Amino acids: CSVGPGGLAKNIQYF.

The chain carries TRBV6-5 and TRBJ1-2; no clear D. This CDR3 has 13 amino acids. Per germline, CDR1 MNHEY and CDR2 SVGAGI. Trimming took 8 bases from V and 6 from J, leaving 16 bases between them. The CDR3 bases are TGTGCCAGCGGAGACCCTGCCTCCAATGGCTACACCTTC. Amino acids: CASGDPASNGYTF.

The chain couples TRBV3-1 (or the pseudogene TRBV3-2) to TRBJ2-5; D ambiguous. Germline CDR1 reads LGHDT; CDR2 reads YNNKEL (reference sequence). The CDR3 runs to 15 residues. V was cut by 4 bases and J by 6 bases, with 18 bases left in between. CDR3 sequence reads: CASSPVLVQAKTQYF. DNA of the CDR3: TGTGCCAGCAGCCCGGTCCTGGTTCAGGCGAAGACCCAGTACTTC.

V is TRBV30 and J is TRBJ2-7, with TRBD1 as a possible D gene (5 bases). Trimming pared 0 bases from V and 2 bases from J, leaving 11 bases between. CDR3 size: 14 residues. Germline CDR1 and CDR2: GTSNPN and SVGIG (reference sequence). This CDR3 reads CAWSVGAGPYEQYF. CDR3 coding DNA: TGTGCCTGGAGTGTAGGGGCAGGACCCTACGAGCAGTACTTC.

The genes are TRBV11-2 and TRBJ1-6, with 7 nucleotides matching TRBD1. The germline gives CDR1 SGHAT, CDR2 FQNNGV. After removal of 3 bases from V and 6 bases from J, the junction contained 2 bases not matched to a gene. This CDR3 is 14 amino acids long. The CDR3 spells CASSFPGGNSPLHF. CDR3 bases: TGTGCCAGCAGCTTTCCAGGGGGTAATTCACCCCTCCACTTT.

This sequence joins TRBV3-1 (or the pseudogene TRBV3-2) and TRBJ2-3, with D possibly TRBD1 on 6 matching bases. CDR1 is LGHDT, CDR2 YNNKEL, per germline (reference sequence). The ends were cut back, 4 bases at V and 6 bases at J, with 14 bases in the middle. The CDR3 is 14 amino acids. CDR3 region: CASSLNRAADTQYF. CDR3 nucleotide sequence: TGTGCCAGCAGCCTCAACAGGGCCGCGGATACGCAGTATTTT.

The rearrangement joins TRBV15 to TRBJ1-1, with TRBD1 as a possible D gene (5 bases). Between the trimmed V and J ends, which lost 1 base and 2 bases, there was a span of 14 bases. CDR1 is LNHNV and CDR2 is YYDKDF in the germline V gene (reference sequence). This CDR3 is built from 16 residues. CDR3 sequence (DNA): TGTGCCACCAGCAGAGTATTTTGGCAGGGTAACACTGAAGCTTTCTTT. As protein: CATSRVFWQGNTEAFF.

V is TRBV7-2 and J is TRBJ2-1, with 10 bases identical to TRBD2. Trimming removed 6 bases from V and 8 bases from J; junction bases left unmatched: 7. The CDR3 sequence is 14 residues long. Germline-derived CDR1 and CDR2 are SGHTA and FQGNSA. CDR3 sequence (DNA): TGTGCCAGCAGGACCCTAGCGGGGGACCATGAGCAGTTCTTC. Its protein product is CASRTLAGDHEQFF.

V usage is TRBV7-9 and J usage is TRBJ2-7; 8 nucleotides match TRBD2. The V and J ends lost 3 bases and 4 bases, in that order; junction bases with no gene match: 5. The germline CDR1 and CDR2 sequences are SEHNR and FQNEAQ (reference sequence). The length of the CDR3 is 14 residues. CDR3 sequence (DNA): TGTGCCAGCAGCTTTGGGCGGGGGGCATACGAGCAGTACTTC. Translated, it gives CASSFGRGAYEQYF.

The rearrangement joins TRBV18 to TRBJ1-1; the D is unclear. Germline V gene sequence: CDR1 KGHSH, CDR2 LQKENI. The CDR3 runs 14 residues. Trimming removed 0 bases at V and 0 bases at J, with 5 bases between. CDR3 protein: CASSPPAVNTEAFF. In DNA form, the CDR3 reads TGTGCCAGCTCACCACCGGCGGTGAACACTGAAGCTTTCTTT.

This chain uses TRBV20-1 with TRBJ2-7; D is unclear. This CDR3 contains 11 residues. CDR1 is DFQATT and CDR2 is SNEGSKA in the germline V gene (reference sequence). V dropped 5 bases and J dropped 9 bases, with 14 bases sitting between them. The CDR3 nucleotides are TGCAGTGCTGGTGTATCCCCCTGGCAGTACTTC. Encoded protein: CSAGVSPWQYF.

The rearrangement uses TRBV2 and TRBJ1-5, with a possible D match to TRBD1 (6 bases). The V gene lost 5 bases and the J gene lost 3 bases, with 11 bases spanning the gap. Germline V CDR1 and CDR2: SNHLY, FYNNEI. The CDR3 extends over 14 amino acids. CDR3 DNA: TGTGCCAGCAGTCCAACAGGGTTCAATCAGCCCCAGCATTTT. It specifies CASSPTGFNQPQHF.